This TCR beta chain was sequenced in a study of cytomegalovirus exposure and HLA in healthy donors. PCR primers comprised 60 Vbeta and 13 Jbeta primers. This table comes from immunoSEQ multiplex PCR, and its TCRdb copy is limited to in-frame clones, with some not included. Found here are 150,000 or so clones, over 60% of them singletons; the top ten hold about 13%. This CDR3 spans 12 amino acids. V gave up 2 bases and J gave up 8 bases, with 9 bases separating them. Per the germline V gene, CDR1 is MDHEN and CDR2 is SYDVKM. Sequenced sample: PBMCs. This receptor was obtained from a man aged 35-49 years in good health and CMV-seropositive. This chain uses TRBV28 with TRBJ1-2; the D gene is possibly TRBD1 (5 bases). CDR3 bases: TGTGCCAGCAGTTTAGTGGGGGGAGGCTACACCTTC. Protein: CASSLVGGGYTF.